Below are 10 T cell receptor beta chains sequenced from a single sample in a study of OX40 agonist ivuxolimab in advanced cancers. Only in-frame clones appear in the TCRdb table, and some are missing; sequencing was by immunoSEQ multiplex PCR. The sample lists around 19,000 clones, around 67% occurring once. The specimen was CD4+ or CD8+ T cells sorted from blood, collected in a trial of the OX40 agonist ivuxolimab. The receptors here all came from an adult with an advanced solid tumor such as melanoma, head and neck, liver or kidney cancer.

CDR3 nucleotides: TGTGCCAGCAGCTTAGGTCGACCCGAGCAGTTCTTC. Its protein product is CASSLGRPEQFF. This chain links TRBV11-2 with TRBJ2-1; no reliable D call. CDR3 length equals 12 residues. Germline V gene lookup returns CDR1 SGHAT and CDR2 FQNNGV. V was pared by 1 base and J by 10 bases, with 8 bases between. Filled out from reference TRBV11-2 and TRBJ2-1, the complete variable domain reads EAGVAQSPRYKIIEKRQSVAFWCNPISGHATLYWYQQILGQGPKLLIQFQNNGVVDDSQLPKDRFSAERLKGVDSTLKIQPAKLEDSAVYLCASSLGRPEQFFGPGTRLTVL.

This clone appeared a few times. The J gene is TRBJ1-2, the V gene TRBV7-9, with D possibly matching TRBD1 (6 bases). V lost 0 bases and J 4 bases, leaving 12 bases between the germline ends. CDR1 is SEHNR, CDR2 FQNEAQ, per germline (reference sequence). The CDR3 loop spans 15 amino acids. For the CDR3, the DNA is TGTGCCAGCAGCTTAGCGATGGACAGATCCTATGGCTACACCTTC. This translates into CASSLAMDRSYGYTF.

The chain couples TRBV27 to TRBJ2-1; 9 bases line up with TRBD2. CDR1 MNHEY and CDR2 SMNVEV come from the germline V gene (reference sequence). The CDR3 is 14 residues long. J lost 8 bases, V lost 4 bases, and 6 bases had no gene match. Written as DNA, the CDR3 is TGTGCCAGCAGTTGGCTAGCGGGAAATCATGAGCAGTTCTTC. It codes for CASSWLAGNHEQFF.

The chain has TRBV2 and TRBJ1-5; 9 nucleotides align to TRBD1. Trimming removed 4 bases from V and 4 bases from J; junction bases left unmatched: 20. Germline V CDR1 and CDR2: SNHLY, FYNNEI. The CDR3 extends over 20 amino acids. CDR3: CASSGDPGQGSFKGNQPQHF. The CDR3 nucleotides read TGTGCCAGCAGTGGTGATCCGGGACAGGGATCTTTTAAAGGGAATCAGCCCCAGCATTTT.

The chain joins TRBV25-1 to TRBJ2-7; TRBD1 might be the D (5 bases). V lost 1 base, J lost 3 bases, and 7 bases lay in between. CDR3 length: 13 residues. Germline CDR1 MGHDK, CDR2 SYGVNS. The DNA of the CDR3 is TGTGCCAGCAGTGAATCAGGGATCTACGAGCAGTACTTC. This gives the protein CASSESGIYEQYF.

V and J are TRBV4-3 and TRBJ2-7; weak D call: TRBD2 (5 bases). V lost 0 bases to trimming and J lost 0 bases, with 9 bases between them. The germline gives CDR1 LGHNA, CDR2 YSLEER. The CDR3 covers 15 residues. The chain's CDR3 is CASSQDRSGSYEQYF. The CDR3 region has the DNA TGCGCCAGCAGCCAAGATAGAAGCGGCTCCTACGAGCAGTACTTC.

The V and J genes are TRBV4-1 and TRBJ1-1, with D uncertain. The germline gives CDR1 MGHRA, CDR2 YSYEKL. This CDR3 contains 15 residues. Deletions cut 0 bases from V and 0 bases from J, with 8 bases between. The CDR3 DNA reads TGCGCCAGCAGCCAAGAATCAGGAATGAACACTGAAGCTTTCTTT. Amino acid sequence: CASSQESGMNTEAFF.

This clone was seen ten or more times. CDR3 DNA sequence: TGTGCTAGTTCAGGATCGACTAGCGGGAGCCCCCGCGGCGCAGATACGCAGTATTTT. Translated, it gives CASSGSTSGSPRGADTQYF. The chain is built from TRBV12-5 and TRBJ2-3; 12 bases agree with TRBD2. In germline, CDR1 is LGHNT, CDR2 FRNRAP. Losses at the gene ends were 8 bases for V and 4 bases for J; bases not matched to a gene: 19. This CDR3 has 19 amino acids.

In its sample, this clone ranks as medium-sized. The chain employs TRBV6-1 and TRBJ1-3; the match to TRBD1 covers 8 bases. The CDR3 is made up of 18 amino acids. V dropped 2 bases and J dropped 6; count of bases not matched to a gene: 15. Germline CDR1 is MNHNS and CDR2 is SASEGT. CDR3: CASSERIGRQGKENTIYF. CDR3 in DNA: TGTGCCAGCAGTGAACGCATTGGCCGACAGGGGAAGGAAAACACCATATATTTT.

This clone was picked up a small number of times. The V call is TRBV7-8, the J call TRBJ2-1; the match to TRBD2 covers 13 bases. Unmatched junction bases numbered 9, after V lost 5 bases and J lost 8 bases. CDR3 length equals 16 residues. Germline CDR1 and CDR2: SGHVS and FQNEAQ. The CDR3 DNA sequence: TGTGCCAGCAGCCCTTGGACTAGCGGGAGTTTATATGAGCAGTTCTTC. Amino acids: CASSPWTSGSLYEQFF.